The T cell receptor (beta chain) described here comes from a study of T cells in Graves' hyperthyroidism and ophthalmopathy. Study background: Peripheral blood samples were taken at initial diagnosis, prior to any treatment.

This clonotype was picked up many times. No antigen is known for it. TCR beta CDR3 sequences were amplified from RNA transcripts. The HTBI primer set drove a first-round RT-PCR of the TCR CDR3. TCRdb ran MiXCR on the multiplex PCR reads and lists one entry per CDR3 protein. The sample holds over 250,000 distinct CDR3 sequences, about 15% seen once. General study points: Most clonotypes expanded in thyroid above 0.001 were likewise present in blood. Model-based prediction identified ophthalmopathy a median roughly six months prior to its onset.

Enrolled ophthalmopathy patients presented with a Clinical Activity Score of at least 3, a NOSPECS grade of at least 4, and disease duration under 3 months. Trimming pared 0 bases from V and 6 bases from J, leaving 3 bases between. This CDR3 is 12 amino acids long. Germline V CDR1 and CDR2: MDHEN, SYDVKM. The source is a woman aged 60-75 years with Graves' ophthalmopathy. The sequenced sample was blood. This chain links TRBV28 with TRBJ2-1, with D unresolved. CDR3 nucleotide sequence: TGTGCCAGCAGTTTATGGTCCAATGAGCAGTTCTTC. Amino acid sequence: CASSLWSNEQFF.